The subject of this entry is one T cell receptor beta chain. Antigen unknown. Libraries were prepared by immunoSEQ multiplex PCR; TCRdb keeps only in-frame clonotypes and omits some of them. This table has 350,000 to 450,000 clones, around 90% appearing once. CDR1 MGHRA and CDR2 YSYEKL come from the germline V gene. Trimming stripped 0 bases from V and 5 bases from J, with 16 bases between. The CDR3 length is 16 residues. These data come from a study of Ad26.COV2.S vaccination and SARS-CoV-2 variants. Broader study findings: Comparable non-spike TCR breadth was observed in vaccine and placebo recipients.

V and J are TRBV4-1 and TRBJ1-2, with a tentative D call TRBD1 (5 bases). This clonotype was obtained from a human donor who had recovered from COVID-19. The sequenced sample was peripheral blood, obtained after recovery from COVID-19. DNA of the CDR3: TGCGCCAGCAGCCAAGATTGGGGGGACGGGCTTTATGGCTACACCTTC. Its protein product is CASSQDWGDGLYGYTF.